This TCR beta chain is drawn from a study of prognosis after radiotherapy for stage I lung cancer. Multiplex PCR in two rounds served to amplify TCR beta CDR3 from genomic DNA. The authors ran first-round PCR with primers specific to each TRBV and TRBJ gene. Each CDR3 protein gets one entry after TCRdb re-called the multiplex PCR reads with MiXCR. This sample has about 21,000 distinct CDR3 sequences, with more than 40% found just once. Trimming removed 2 bases from V and 2 bases from J; junction bases left unmatched: 2. Looked up from germline, CDR1 is SGHAT and CDR2 is FQNNGV. This CDR3 is built from 15 residues.

The sample consisted of PBMCs, taken before or after stereotactic body radiation therapy (not recorded which). The V call is TRBV11-2, the J call TRBJ2-3, with 9 bases identical to TRBD2. The receptor was isolated from a donor of 50 years or more with non-small cell lung cancer. CDR3 region: CASSLWTSATDTQYF. The CDR3 nucleotides read TGTGCCAGCAGCTTATGGACTAGCGCCACAGATACGCAGTATTTT. The variable domain in full, with the rest retrieved from reference TRBV11-2 and TRBJ2-3, is EAGVAQSPRYKIIEKRQSVAFWCNPISGHATLYWYQQILGQGPKLLIQFQNNGVVDDSQLPKDRFSAERLKGVDSTLKIQPAKLEDSAVYLCASSLWTSATDTQYFGPGTRLTVL.